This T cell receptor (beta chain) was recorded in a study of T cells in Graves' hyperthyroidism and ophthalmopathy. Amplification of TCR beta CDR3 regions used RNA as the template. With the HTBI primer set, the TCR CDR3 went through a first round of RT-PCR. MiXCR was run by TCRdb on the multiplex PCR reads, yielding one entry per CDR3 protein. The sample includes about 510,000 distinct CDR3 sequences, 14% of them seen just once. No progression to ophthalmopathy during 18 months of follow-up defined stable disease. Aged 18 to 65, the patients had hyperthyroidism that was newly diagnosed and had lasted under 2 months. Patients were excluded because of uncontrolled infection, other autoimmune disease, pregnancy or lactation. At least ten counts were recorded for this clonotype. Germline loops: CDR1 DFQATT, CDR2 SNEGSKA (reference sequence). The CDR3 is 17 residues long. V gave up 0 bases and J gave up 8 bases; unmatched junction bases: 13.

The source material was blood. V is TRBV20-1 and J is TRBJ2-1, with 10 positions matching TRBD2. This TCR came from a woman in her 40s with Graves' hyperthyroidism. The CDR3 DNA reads TGCAGTGCTAGAGACCCTACAAGCGGGAGGGCCGAGGATGAGCAGTTCTTC. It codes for CSARDPTSGRAEDEQFF.